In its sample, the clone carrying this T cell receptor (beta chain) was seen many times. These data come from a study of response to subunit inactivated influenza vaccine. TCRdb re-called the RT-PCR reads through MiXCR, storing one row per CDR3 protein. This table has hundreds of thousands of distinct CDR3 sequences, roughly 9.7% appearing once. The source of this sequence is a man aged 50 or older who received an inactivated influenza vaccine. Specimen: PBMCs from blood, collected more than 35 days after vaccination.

The DNA of the CDR3 is TGCGCCAGCAGCCAAGGAAGCGGGTTCACCGGGGAGCTGTTTTTT. Translating gives CASSQGSGFTGELFF. The rearrangement uses TRBV4-3 and TRBJ2-2; maybe TRBD2 (6 bases). This CDR3 has 15 amino acids. Trimming took 1 base from V and 4 from J, leaving 10 bases between them. The germline CDR1 and CDR2 sequences are LGHNA and YSLEER.